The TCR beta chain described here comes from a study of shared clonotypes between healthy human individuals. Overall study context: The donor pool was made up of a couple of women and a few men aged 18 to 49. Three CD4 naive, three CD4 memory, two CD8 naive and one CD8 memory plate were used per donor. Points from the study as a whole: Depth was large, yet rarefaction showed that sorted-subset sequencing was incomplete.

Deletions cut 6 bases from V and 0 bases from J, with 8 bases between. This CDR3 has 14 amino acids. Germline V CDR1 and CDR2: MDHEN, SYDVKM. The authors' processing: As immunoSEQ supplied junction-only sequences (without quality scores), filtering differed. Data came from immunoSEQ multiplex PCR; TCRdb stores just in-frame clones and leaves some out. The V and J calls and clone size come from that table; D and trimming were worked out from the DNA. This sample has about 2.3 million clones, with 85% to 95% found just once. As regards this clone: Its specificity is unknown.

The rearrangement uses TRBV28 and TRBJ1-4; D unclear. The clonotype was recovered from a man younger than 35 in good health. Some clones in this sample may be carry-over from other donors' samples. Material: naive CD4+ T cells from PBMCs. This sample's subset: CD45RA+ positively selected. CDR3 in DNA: TGTGCCAGCAGAAACAGTGCAACTAATGAAAAACTGTTTTTT. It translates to CASRNSATNEKLFF.